Listed below are T cell receptor beta chains from one sample, sequenced in a study of blood T cell repertoires in COVID-19. Data came from immunoSEQ multiplex PCR; TCRdb stores just in-frame clones and leaves some out. The sample includes approximately 68,000 clones, about nine tenths of them seen just once. What was sequenced was peripheral blood. The receptor set was obtained from a man aged 50-59 years with active COVID-19. Both conserved end residues are part of each CDR3. The D gene is left open where the match is weak. The size entry is marked missing in some rows and otherwise reads once, few, many or a size class.

V: TRBV7-9
J: TRBJ2-1
size: NA
D: TRBD2
CDR3: CASMYGGADEQFF
DNA: TGTGCCAGCATGTACGGGGGGGCGGATGAGCAGTTCTTC

V: TRBV9
J: TRBJ2-5
size: NA
D: TRBD2
CDR3: CASSLAGGWWETQYF
DNA: TGTGCCAGCAGCCTAGCGGGGGGGTGGTGGGAGACCCAGTACTTC

V: TRBV3-1/TRBV3-2
J: TRBJ2-7
size: NA
D: TRBD2
CDR3: CATGLAAYEQYF
DNA: TGTGCCACAGGACTAGCGGCCTACGAGCAGTACTTC

V: TRBV7-9
J: TRBJ1-2
size: NA
D: TRBD1
CDR3: CASAPEGTGDGYTF
DNA: TGTGCCAGCGCTCCGGAGGGGACAGGGGATGGCTACACCTTC

V: TRBV9
J: TRBJ1-1
size: NA
D: NA
CDR3: CASSVGQRNTEAFF
DNA: TGTGCCAGCAGCGTAGGACAGAGGAACACTGAAGCTTTCTTT

V: TRBV4-3
J: TRBJ2-3
size: NA
D: TRBD1
CDR3: CASSQVLLFRDRASRDTQYF
DNA: TGCGCCAGCAGCCAAGTGCTCCTTTTTCGGGACAGGGCTTCGCGTGATACGCAGTATTTT

V: TRBV18
J: TRBJ2-5
size: NA
D: NA
CDR3: CASSLGLPLGETQYF
DNA: TGTGCCAGCTCCTTGGGTCTTCCGCTAGGAGAGACCCAGTACTTC

V: TRBV9
J: TRBJ2-2
size: NA
D: TRBD2
CDR3: CASSGLAGPNTGELFF
DNA: TGTGCCAGCAGCGGTCTAGCGGGACCGAACACCGGGGAGCTGTTTTTT

V: TRBV4-3
J: TRBJ2-3
size: NA
D: TRBD1
CDR3: CASSQLGQGALDTQYF
DNA: TGCGCCAGCAGCCAACTTGGACAGGGGGCATTAGATACGCAGTATTTT

V: TRBV27
J: TRBJ1-1
size: few
D: NA
CDR3: CASSLWAGGLGAFF
DNA: TGTGCCAGCAGTTTATGGGCAGGAGGATTGGGGGCTTTCTTT

V: TRBV29-1
J: TRBJ2-5
size: NA
D: TRBD2
CDR3: CSVVAGVRESQYF
DNA: TGCAGCGTTGTTGCGGGGGTTAGGGAGTCCCAGTACTTC

V: TRBV5-5
J: TRBJ1-1
size: NA
D: TRBD1
CDR3: CASSTHRGTEAFF
DNA: TGTGCCAGCAGCACCCACAGGGGGACCGAAGCTTTCTTT

V: TRBV27
J: TRBJ2-7
size: NA
D: NA
CDR3: CASTGTYEQYF
DNA: TGTGCCAGCACAGGGACCTACGAGCAGTACTTC

V: TRBV19
J: TRBJ1-2
size: once
D: NA
CDR3: CASSQGDYGYTF
DNA: TGTGCCAGTAGTCAGGGTGACTATGGCTACACCTTC

V: TRBV6-2/TRBV6-3
J: TRBJ2-7
size: NA
D: NA
CDR3: CASSYSSVVIGQYF
DNA: TGTGCCAGCAGTTACTCGAGCGTGGTTATCGGGCAGTACTTC

V: TRBV6-6
J: TRBJ2-5
size: NA
D: TRBD2
CDR3: CASFNGGGETQYF
DNA: TGTGCCAGCTTCAACGGGGGGGGAGAGACCCAGTACTTC

V: TRBV24-1
J: TRBJ1-2
size: NA
D: NA
CDR3: CATSDLAGVGNYGYTF
DNA: TGTGCCACCAGTGATTTAGCAGGGGTCGGTAACTATGGCTACACCTTC

V: TRBV11-2
J: TRBJ2-1
size: few
D: NA
CDR3: CASSSPGTPEGNEQFF
DNA: TGTGCCAGCAGTTCCCCCGGGACTCCCGAAGGAAATGAGCAGTTCTTC

V: TRBV9
J: TRBJ2-1
size: NA
D: NA
CDR3: CASSVRRGDTPEQFF
DNA: TGTGCCAGCAGCGTCAGGAGGGGAGACACACCTGAGCAGTTCTTC

V: TRBV3-1/TRBV3-2
J: TRBJ1-3
size: NA
D: NA
CDR3: CASSQRKFSSGNTIYF
DNA: TGTGCCAGCAGCCAAAGAAAGTTCAGCTCTGGAAACACCATATATTTT

V: TRBV5-5
J: TRBJ1-4
size: NA
D: NA
CDR3: CASSFAPGGQDEKLFF
DNA: TGTGCCAGCAGCTTCGCCCCCGGGGGGCAAGATGAAAAACTGTTTTTT

V: TRBV5-4
J: TRBJ2-5
size: NA
D: TRBD2
CDR3: CASSPGTSGGETQYF
DNA: TGTGCCAGCAGTCCCGGGACTAGCGGCGGAGAGACCCAGTACTTC

V: TRBV5-1
J: TRBJ2-7
size: NA
D: NA
CDR3: CASSQGQEYYEQYF
DNA: TGCGCCAGCAGTCAGGGGCAGGAATACTACGAGCAGTACTTC

V: TRBV28
J: TRBJ2-7
size: NA
D: TRBD2
CDR3: CAIGLARFSYEQYF
DNA: TGTGCTATCGGACTAGCGCGATTCTCCTACGAGCAGTACTTC

V: TRBV19
J: TRBJ2-7
size: few
D: NA
CDR3: CASSSQGLGSDEQYF
DNA: TGTGCCAGTAGTTCCCAGGGGCTGGGTTCCGACGAGCAGTACTTC

V: TRBV4-3
J: TRBJ1-2
size: once
D: TRBD1
CDR3: CASSQQGQGYGYTF
DNA: TGCGCCAGCAGCCAACAGGGACAGGGCTATGGCTACACCTTC

V: TRBV19
J: TRBJ1-4
size: NA
D: NA
CDR3: CASSIAREKLFF
DNA: TGTGCCAGTAGTATAGCGAGAGAAAAACTGTTTTTT

V: TRBV30
J: TRBJ2-7
size: once
D: NA
CDR3: CAWSPTSYEQYF
DNA: TGTGCCTGGAGCCCGACTTCTTACGAGCAGTACTTC

V: TRBV16
J: TRBJ1-2
size: NA
D: NA
CDR3: CASSLNQDTGYTF
DNA: TGTGCCAGCAGCTTAAACCAAGACACTGGCTACACCTTC

V: TRBV7-2
J: TRBJ2-1
size: NA
D: NA
CDR3: CASSDRQGKQFF
DNA: TGTGCCAGCAGCGACCGTCAGGGTAAGCAGTTCTTC

V: TRBV28
J: TRBJ1-2
size: NA
D: TRBD1
CDR3: CASSLSYGTGDLNTF
DNA: TGTGCCAGCAGTCTGTCGTATGGGACAGGGGATCTGAACACCTTC

V: TRBV5-1
J: TRBJ1-2
size: NA
D: NA
CDR3: CASSLEGRGYGYTF
DNA: TGCGCCAGCAGCTTGGAGGGCAGGGGCTATGGCTACACCTTC

V: TRBV5-1
J: TRBJ2-2
size: NA
D: TRBD1
CDR3: CASSATTGVVSGELFF
DNA: TGCGCCAGCAGCGCGACGACAGGGGTTGTTTCCGGGGAGCTGTTTTTT

V: TRBV5-4
J: TRBJ2-7
size: NA
D: TRBD2
CDR3: CASSLREGQNEQYF
DNA: TGTGCCAGCAGCTTACGGGAGGGCCAGAACGAGCAGTACTTC

V: TRBV27
J: TRBJ2-7
size: NA
D: TRBD2
CDR3: CASNTLAGGPYEQYF
DNA: TGTGCCAGCAACACGCTAGCGGGAGGGCCCTACGAGCAGTACTTC

V: TRBV28
J: TRBJ2-7
size: NA
D: NA
CDR3: CASSARQSLPYEQYF
DNA: TGTGCCAGCAGTGCGAGACAGTCCTTGCCCTACGAGCAGTACTTC

V: TRBV2
J: TRBJ2-2
size: NA
D: TRBD2
CDR3: CASSGTSGGSGELFF
DNA: TGTGCCAGCAGTGGGACTAGCGGTGGATCAGGGGAGCTGTTTTTT

V: TRBV7-2
J: TRBJ2-5
size: NA
D: NA
CDR3: CASSHYQETQYF
DNA: TGTGCCAGCAGCCACTACCAAGAGACCCAGTACTTC

V: TRBV30
J: TRBJ2-2
size: NA
D: TRBD1
CDR3: CAWSRGQGDTGELFF
DNA: TGTGCCTGGAGTAGGGGACAGGGCGACACCGGGGAGCTGTTTTTT

V: TRBV28
J: TRBJ2-3
size: NA
D: NA
CDR3: CASSLPVGGYSTDTQYF
DNA: TGTGCCAGCAGTTTGCCCGTCGGAGGGTATAGCACAGATACGCAGTATTTT

V: TRBV10-3
J: TRBJ2-1
size: NA
D: TRBD1
CDR3: CAISPDRGLYNEQFF
DNA: TGTGCCATCAGTCCGGACAGGGGGTTGTACAATGAGCAGTTCTTC

V: TRBV6-6
J: TRBJ2-2
size: NA
D: NA
CDR3: CASSYDSGELFF
DNA: TGTGCCAGCAGCTACGACAGCGGGGAGCTGTTTTTT

V: TRBV19
J: TRBJ2-5
size: NA
D: TRBD1
CDR3: CASGTVQETQYF
DNA: TGTGCCAGCGGGACAGTCCAAGAGACCCAGTACTTC

V: TRBV7-9
J: TRBJ2-2
size: NA
D: TRBD2
CDR3: CASSLGQLAETGELFF
DNA: TGTGCCAGCAGCTTAGGGCAACTAGCGGAAACCGGGGAGCTGTTTTTT

V: TRBV27
J: TRBJ2-7
size: NA
D: TRBD1
CDR3: CASSLSTGGTYEQYF
DNA: TGTGCCAGCAGTTTATCGACAGGGGGAACGTACGAGCAGTACTTC

V: TRBV4-3
J: TRBJ2-3
size: NA
D: NA
CDR3: CASSQGTGSGMDTQYF
DNA: TGCGCCAGCAGCCAAGGGACTGGCTCCGGAATGGATACGCAGTATTTT

V: TRBV25-1
J: TRBJ1-2
size: once
D: TRBD1
CDR3: CASSGDREVLTF
DNA: TGTGCCAGCAGTGGGGACAGGGAGGTTCTCACCTTC

V: TRBV9
J: TRBJ2-3
size: NA
D: NA
CDR3: CASSLAYSRGDTQYF
DNA: TGTGCCAGCAGCTTGGCCTACTCCCGGGGAGATACGCAGTATTTT

V: TRBV7-3
J: TRBJ2-2
size: once
D: TRBD2
CDR3: CASSSRAGLAGVNTGELFF
DNA: TGTGCCAGCAGCTCGAGAGCGGGACTAGCGGGAGTTAACACCGGGGAGCTGTTTTTT

V: TRBV7-2
J: TRBJ1-5
size: once
D: TRBD1
CDR3: CASARGQGDQPQHF
DNA: TGTGCCAGCGCCAGGGGGCAGGGAGATCAGCCCCAGCATTTT

V: TRBV3-1/TRBV3-2
J: TRBJ1-6
size: NA
D: NA
CDR3: CASSQEGVNSPLHF
DNA: TGTGCCAGCAGCCAAGAGGGAGTGAATTCACCCCTCCACTTT

V: TRBV6-2/TRBV6-3
J: TRBJ2-7
size: NA
D: TRBD1
CDR3: CASSERGRTSYEQYF
DNA: TGTGCCAGCAGCGAAAGGGGGCGTACATCCTACGAGCAGTACTTC

V: TRBV28
J: TRBJ1-2
size: NA
D: TRBD1
CDR3: CASSRGSGQGYGGYTF
DNA: TGTGCCAGCAGCCGAGGGTCGGGACAGGGGTATGGTGGCTACACCTTC

V: TRBV28
J: TRBJ2-6
size: NA
D: NA
CDR3: CASKEDSFSGANVLTF
DNA: TGTGCCAGCAAAGAGGACAGTTTCTCTGGGGCCAACGTCCTGACTTTC

V: TRBV6-5
J: TRBJ1-2
size: NA
D: TRBD1
CDR3: CASSWGQGRSVGYTF
DNA: TGTGCCAGCAGTTGGGGACAGGGGAGGTCTGTGGGCTACACCTTC

V: TRBV6-5
J: TRBJ1-4
size: NA
D: TRBD1
CDR3: CASSSRQGSEEKLFF
DNA: TGTGCCAGCAGTTCCAGACAGGGCTCGGAAGAAAAACTGTTTTTT

V: TRBV7-9
J: TRBJ1-1
size: NA
D: TRBD1
CDR3: CASSLTDRGTEAFF
DNA: TGTGCCAGCAGCTTAACGGACAGGGGGACTGAAGCTTTCTTT

V: TRBV7-3
J: TRBJ1-1
size: NA
D: NA
CDR3: CASSLKGPGGTEAFF
DNA: TGTGCCAGCAGCTTAAAGGGCCCCGGGGGCACTGAAGCTTTCTTT